The rows below give T cell receptor beta chains drawn from one sample of a study of T-cell memory formation after mild COVID-19. Using its own MiXCR run on the 5' RACE reads, TCRdb lists one record per CDR3 protein. The sample has some 440,000 distinct CDR3 sequences; roughly 25% are singletons. The specimen sequenced was PBMCs or a T cell subset sorted from them (not recorded which). The source is an adult woman who had mild COVID-19 (a few samples of this study predate the infection). Cell type and time point are not known. The CDR3 runs from the conserved cysteine through the conserved F or W. The D gene is left open where the match is weak. Where a row states a size, it is once, few, many or the class of an expanded clone; other rows omit it.

CDR3 DNA	CDR3 protein	J gene	D gene	clone size	V gene
TGTGCCAGCGTTGGACAGGGTGGTCTTCGGGAGCAGTACTTC	CASVGQGGLREQYF	TRBJ2-7	TRBD1	-	TRBV28
TGTGCCACTCTAGCGGATAACAATGAGCAGTTCTTC	CATLADNNEQFF	TRBJ2-1	TRBD2	-	TRBV6-6
TGTGCCAGCAGCTCGGACGGGGCCTCCTACGAGCAGTACTTC	CASSSDGASYEQYF	TRBJ2-7	-	few	TRBV5-5
TGTGCCTGGAGTGTGGATTTGAACACTGAAGCTTTCTTT	CAWSVDLNTEAFF	TRBJ1-1	-	few	TRBV30
TGTGCCAGCAGCCCTATGGGGGCTTGGTACAATGAGCAGTTCTTC	CASSPMGAWYNEQFF	TRBJ2-1	-	many	TRBV7-3
TGTGCCAGCAGCTTAGCAATCCTTCGGGGCAGGGGGAAAACAGATACGCAGTATTTT	CASSLAILRGRGKTDTQYF	TRBJ2-3	TRBD1	-	TRBV7-2
TGCAGTGCTAACCCCCCCCGCGGAGTCTCCTACGAGCAGTACTTC	CSANPPRGVSYEQYF	TRBJ2-7	-	few	TRBV20-1
TGTGCCAGCAGCTTAGGGGGGGGCGCGACGAGCAATCAGCCCCAGCATTTT	CASSLGGGATSNQPQHF	TRBJ1-5	-	few	TRBV7-9
TGTGCCAGCAGCGTAGCTCCCGGGGCCTACGAGCAGTACTTC	CASSVAPGAYEQYF	TRBJ2-7	-	-	TRBV9
TGTGCCAGCAGCTTCTCAGCGGGAGTAAGGGAGCAGTACTTC	CASSFSAGVREQYF	TRBJ2-7	TRBD2	-	TRBV11-3
TGTGCCAGCAGCCCAATAGACTGGAGGCGCGGGAGGGGATATGAGCAGTTCTTC	CASSPIDWRRGRGYEQFF	TRBJ2-1	TRBD2	-	TRBV14
TGTGCCACCAGTGACGACCGTAGGACAGGGGGCTACAATGAGCAGTTCTTC	CATSDDRRTGGYNEQFF	TRBJ2-1	TRBD1	-	TRBV24-1
TGTGCCAGCAGGCCTGACAGGGGTTGGGCTGAAGCTTTCTTT	CASRPDRGWAEAFF	TRBJ1-1	TRBD1	few	TRBV7-9
TGTGCCAGCAGTTCGCATTCCACCGGGGAGCTGTTTTTT	CASSSHSTGELFF	TRBJ2-2	-	-	TRBV12-3/TRBV12-4
TGCAGTGCTAGAGATAGGGGGCTAGCGGGGATCCAAGAGACCCAGTACTTC	CSARDRGLAGIQETQYF	TRBJ2-5	TRBD2	-	TRBV20-1
TGTGCCACCAGCAGAGAGGGAGCCTCTGGGGCCAACGTCCTGACTTTC	CATSREGASGANVLTF	TRBJ2-6	-	few	TRBV15
TGTGCCATCAGTGATGTAGGAACAGACGATAGCAATCAGCCCCAGCATTTT	CAISDVGTDDSNQPQHF	TRBJ1-5	-	once	TRBV10-3
TGTGCCAGCAGCCCCGGAAGGGAGCGTCCCGGGGAGCTGTTTTTT	CASSPGRERPGELFF	TRBJ2-2	-	-	TRBV7-9
TGTGCCAGCAGCCAAGAGGCCAGACTAGCGGGGGGAGTGGTATACAATGAGCAGTTCTTC	CASSQEARLAGGVVYNEQFF	TRBJ2-1	TRBD2	few	TRBV3-1
TGTGCCACCAGTGATTCGAGACAGGGCCGGGAAAAACTGTTTTTT	CATSDSRQGREKLFF	TRBJ1-4	TRBD1	once	TRBV24-1
TGCAGTGCTCCTCCGGGACGCAGCTCCTACAATGAGCAGTTCTTC	CSAPPGRSSYNEQFF	TRBJ2-1	-	few	TRBV20-1
TGTGCCAGCAGACCTGGGACAGGAGGAGGTGCGAACACTGAAGCTTTCTTT	CASRPGTGGGANTEAFF	TRBJ1-1	TRBD1	-	TRBV2
TGCAGTGCTATTGGCGGGGCTAACACCGGGGAGCTGTTTTTT	CSAIGGANTGELFF	TRBJ2-2	-	few	TRBV20-1
TGTGCCAGCAGCCCCAGATATGGGCAGGGAGTGGGTTACACCTTC	CASSPRYGQGVGYTF	TRBJ1-2	-	few	TRBV7-2
TGCGCCAGCAGCCAAGATGGGACGGGAACCTACGAGCAGTACTTC	CASSQDGTGTYEQYF	TRBJ2-7	-	few	TRBV4-1
TGTGCCAGTAGTCCTGATAGCGGGGGGTACAATGAGCAGTTCTTC	CASSPDSGGYNEQFF	TRBJ2-1	TRBD2	once	TRBV19
TGCGCCAGCAGCCGCTACGGGGGCAATCAGCCCCAGCATTTT	CASSRYGGNQPQHF	TRBJ1-5	-	-	TRBV5-1
TGTGCCAGCAGCTTAGACTATCCCACTAGCGGGGGCCTTTCGAACACCGGGGAGCTGTTTTTT	CASSLDYPTSGGLSNTGELFF	TRBJ2-2	TRBD2	-	TRBV11-3
TGTGCCAGCAGTGAATTTGGGGGACCGAACTACTACGAGCAGTACTTC	CASSEFGGPNYYEQYF	TRBJ2-7	-	-	TRBV2
TGCGCCAGCAGCCAGCCTAGGGGTACTACTAATGAAAAACTGTTTTTT	CASSQPRGTTNEKLFF	TRBJ1-4	-	few	TRBV4-1
TGCAGCGTTGAGGGGACAGGAGTTAACACTGAAGCTTTCTTT	CSVEGTGVNTEAFF	TRBJ1-1	TRBD1	few	TRBV29-1
TGCAGCGTTGAAAGTTCGGGGAACACTGAAGCTTTCTTT	CSVESSGNTEAFF	TRBJ1-1	-	-	TRBV29-1
TGTGCCAGCAGCTTAGAAGGGGACACCGGAAGAACAGATACGCAGTATTTT	CASSLEGDTGRTDTQYF	TRBJ2-3	-	-	TRBV7-2
TGTGCCAGCTCACCACAGGACAGGGGCCCTGCCCGGTACTTC	CASSPQDRGPARYF	TRBJ2-5	TRBD1	few	TRBV18
TGTGCCACCAGCACCCTTAGCGGGAGGGCCGCTGGCGAGCAGTACTTC	CATSTLSGRAAGEQYF	TRBJ2-7	TRBD2	few	TRBV15
TGTGCCAGCAGCCAAACCGGGACAATGAACACCGGGGAGCTGTTTTTT	CASSQTGTMNTGELFF	TRBJ2-2	-	few	TRBV3-1
TGTGCCAGTAGTAGCTCAGGAATGTACCAAGAGACCCAGTACTTC	CASSSSGMYQETQYF	TRBJ2-5	-	-	TRBV19
TGTGCCAGTAGTAGATGGGGCAGCTCCTACGAGCAGTACTTC	CASSRWGSSYEQYF	TRBJ2-7	-	-	TRBV19
TGTGCCAGCAGCTATGGACAGGGGAAAGAGACCCAGTACTTC	CASSYGQGKETQYF	TRBJ2-5	TRBD1	-	TRBV7-6
TGTGCCAGCAGCCCGGGACTGGGGTGGGATACGCAGTATTTT	CASSPGLGWDTQYF	TRBJ2-3	-	-	TRBV12-3/TRBV12-4
TGTGCCAGCACATCTACCGGGACTAGGAGCACCGGGGAGCTGTTTTTT	CASTSTGTRSTGELFF	TRBJ2-2	TRBD2	few	TRBV7-2
TGCGCCAGCAGGGGCAGGGTAGGATACGAGCAGTACTTC	CASRGRVGYEQYF	TRBJ2-7	-	-	TRBV5-1
TGTGCCAGCAGTTTACCGGACAGGTGGGCTTTCTTT	CASSLPDRWAFF	TRBJ1-1	TRBD1	-	TRBV12-3/TRBV12-4
TGTGCCAGCTCACTACTACCGGGACAGTCCACAGATACGCAGTATTTT	CASSLLPGQSTDTQYF	TRBJ2-3	TRBD1	many	TRBV18
TGTGCCAGTAACCAACGCGGGCCCGAAACATATGGCTACACCTTC	CASNQRGPETYGYTF	TRBJ1-2	-	-	TRBV7-9
TGCAGCGTTGGAGGATCTAACACTGAAGCTTTCTTT	CSVGGSNTEAFF	TRBJ1-1	-	few	TRBV29-1
TGTGCCAGCAGCCAAGAAAGGGATGCGGGACTAGAAGGGTACGAGCAGTACTTC	CASSQERDAGLEGYEQYF	TRBJ2-7	TRBD2	few	TRBV4-2
TGTGCCAGCAGACATCCGGACGCCAGGGATGAGCAGTTCTTC	CASRHPDARDEQFF	TRBJ2-1	-	-	TRBV6-5
TGTGCCAGCAGCGAAGCAGCACAGGGCTACAGGGACTCCTACGAGCAGTACTTC	CASSEAAQGYRDSYEQYF	TRBJ2-7	-	-	TRBV5-5
TGTGCCAGCAGCCCCCGGACTAGCGGGAGTACCTACGAGCAGTACTTC	CASSPRTSGSTYEQYF	TRBJ2-7	TRBD2	-	TRBV11-3
TGTGCCAGCAGCTTCTGGGGGACTAGCGGGATAGATGAGCAGTTCTTC	CASSFWGTSGIDEQFF	TRBJ2-1	TRBD2	few	TRBV5-6
TGTGCCAGCAGTTACTCGGCAGGGACTAACTATGGCTACACCTTC	CASSYSAGTNYGYTF	TRBJ1-2	-	few	TRBV6-5
TGTGCCAGTAGTATTGTTGCAGGGGGCCGGTACGAGCAGTACTTC	CASSIVAGGRYEQYF	TRBJ2-7	TRBD1	few	TRBV19
TGTGCCAGCTCACCATCGTCCGGCCCCGAGCAGTACTTC	CASSPSSGPEQYF	TRBJ2-7	-	-	TRBV18
TGTGCCAGCAGCGTCCGGGACCGGATGGGAGATACGCAGTATTTT	CASSVRDRMGDTQYF	TRBJ2-3	-	-	TRBV7-2
TGTGCCAGCAGCTTATACAGGCTACTCACAGATACGCAGTATTTT	CASSLYRLLTDTQYF	TRBJ2-3	-	-	TRBV7-9
TGTGCCAGTAGTTTACGGACTAGCGGGAGTCTCGCAGATACGCAGTATTTT	CASSLRTSGSLADTQYF	TRBJ2-3	TRBD2	-	TRBV19
TGTGCCAGCAGTTTATCGGTGGGGACAAATGGCTACACCTTC	CASSLSVGTNGYTF	TRBJ1-2	-	-	TRBV27